The entry below gives a single T cell receptor (beta chain) sequence along with its context. CDR3 length: 17 amino acids. Trimming stripped 3 bases from V and 0 bases from J, with 15 bases between. CDR1 and CDR2 from the germline V gene are KGHSH and LQKENI. The table came from immunoSEQ multiplex PCR; TCRdb's copy has only in-frame clones and leaves some out. The sample gives around 61,000 clones, 97% of which show up once; 0.19% is in the top ten. This specimen comes from a study of technical replicates of blood from a handful of donors. The gene calls are TRBV18 and TRBJ1-5; no definite D call. Specimen: T cells isolated from PBMCs. This receptor was obtained from a human donor in good health. The CDR3 sequence: CASSPPGSRNSNQPQHF. The CDR3 nucleotides read TGTGCCAGCTCACCCCCGGGTAGTAGAAATAGCAATCAGCCCCAGCATTTT.